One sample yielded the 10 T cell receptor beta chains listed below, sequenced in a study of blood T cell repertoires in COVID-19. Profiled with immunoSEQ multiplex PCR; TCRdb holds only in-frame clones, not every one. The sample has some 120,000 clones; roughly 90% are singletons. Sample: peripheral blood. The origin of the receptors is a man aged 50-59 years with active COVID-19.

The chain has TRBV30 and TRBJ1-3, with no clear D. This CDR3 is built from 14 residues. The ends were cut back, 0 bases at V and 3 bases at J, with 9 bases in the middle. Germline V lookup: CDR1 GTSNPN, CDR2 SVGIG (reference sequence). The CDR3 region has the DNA TGTGCCTGGAGTGTAGAGAGGCGTGGAAACACCATATATTTT. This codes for CAWSVERRGNTIYF.

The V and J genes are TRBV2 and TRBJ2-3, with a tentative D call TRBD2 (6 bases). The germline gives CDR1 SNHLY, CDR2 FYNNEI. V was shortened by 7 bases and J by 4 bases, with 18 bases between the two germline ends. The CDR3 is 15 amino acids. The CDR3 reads CASNGNGRKSDTQYF. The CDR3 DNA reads TGTGCCAGCAACGGTAACGGGAGAAAATCAGATACGCAGTATTTT.

In DNA form, the CDR3 reads TGTGCCAGTAGTCTTGTGCGGGGTGTGATGACAGATACGCAGTATTTT. Protein sequence: CASSLVRGVMTDTQYF. The rearrangement uses TRBV19 and TRBJ2-3, with D perhaps TRBD2 (6 bases). This CDR3 has 16 amino acids. Germline V CDR1 and CDR2: LNHDA, SQIVND (reference sequence). With 5 bases removed from V and 3 bases from J, the gap between germline ends came to 18 bases.

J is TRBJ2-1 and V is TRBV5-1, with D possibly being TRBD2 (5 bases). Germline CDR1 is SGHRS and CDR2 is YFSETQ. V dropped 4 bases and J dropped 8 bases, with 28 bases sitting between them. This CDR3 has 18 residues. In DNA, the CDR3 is TGCGCCAGCAGCCGCACGCGAACGACTACCCTAAGAGGATATGAGCAGTTCTTC. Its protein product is CASSRTRTTTLRGYEQFF. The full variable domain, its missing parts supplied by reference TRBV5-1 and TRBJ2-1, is KAGVTQTPRYLIKTRGQQVTLSCSPISGHRSVSWYQQTPGQGLQFLFEYFSETQRNKGNFPGRFSGRQFSNSRSEMNVSTLELGDSALYLCASSRTRTTTLRGYEQFFGPGTRLTVL.

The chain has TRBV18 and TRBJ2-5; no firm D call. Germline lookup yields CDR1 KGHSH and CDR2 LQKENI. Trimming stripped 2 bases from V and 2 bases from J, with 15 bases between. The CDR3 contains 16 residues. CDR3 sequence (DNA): TGTGCCAGCTCACCAAGTTGGCTTACCAAACAAGAGACCCAGTACTTC. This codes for CASSPSWLTKQETQYF.

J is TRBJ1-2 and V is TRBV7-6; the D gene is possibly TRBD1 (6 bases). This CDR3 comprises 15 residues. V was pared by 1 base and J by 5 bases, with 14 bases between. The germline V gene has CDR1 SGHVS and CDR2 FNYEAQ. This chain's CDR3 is CASSLEGSGVYGYTF. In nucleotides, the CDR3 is TGTGCCAGCAGCTTAGAGGGTTCAGGGGTATATGGCTACACCTTC.

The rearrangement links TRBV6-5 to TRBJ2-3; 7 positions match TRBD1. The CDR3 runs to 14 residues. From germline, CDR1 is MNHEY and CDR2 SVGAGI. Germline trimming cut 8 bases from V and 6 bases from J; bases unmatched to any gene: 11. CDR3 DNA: TGTGCCAGCCGGTACAGGGGAGCCTACGATACGCAGTATTTT. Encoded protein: CASRYRGAYDTQYF.

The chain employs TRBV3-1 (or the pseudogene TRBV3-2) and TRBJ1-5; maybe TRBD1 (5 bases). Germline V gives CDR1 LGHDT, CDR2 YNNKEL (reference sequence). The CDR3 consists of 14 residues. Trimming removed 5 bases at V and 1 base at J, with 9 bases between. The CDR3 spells CASSKRQSNQPQHF. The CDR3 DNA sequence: TGTGCCAGCAGCAAACGACAGAGCAATCAGCCCCAGCATTTT.

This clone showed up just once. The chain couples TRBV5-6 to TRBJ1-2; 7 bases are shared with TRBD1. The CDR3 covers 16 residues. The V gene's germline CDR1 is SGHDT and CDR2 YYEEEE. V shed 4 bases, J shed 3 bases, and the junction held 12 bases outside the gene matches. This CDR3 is CASSIMGQQNYYGYTF. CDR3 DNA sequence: TGTGCCAGCAGCATAATGGGACAGCAAAATTACTATGGCTACACCTTC.

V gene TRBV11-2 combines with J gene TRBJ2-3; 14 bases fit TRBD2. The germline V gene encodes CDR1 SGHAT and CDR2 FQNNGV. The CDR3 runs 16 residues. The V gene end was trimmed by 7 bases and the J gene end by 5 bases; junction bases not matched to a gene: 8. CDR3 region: CASTGLAGGRGDTQYF. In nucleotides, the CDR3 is TGTGCCAGCACCGGACTAGCGGGGGGTAGAGGAGATACGCAGTATTTT.